These T cell receptor beta chains were read from a single sample in a study of cytomegalovirus exposure and HLA in healthy donors. Libraries were prepared by immunoSEQ multiplex PCR; TCRdb keeps only in-frame clonotypes and omits some of them. Of some 48,000 clones listed, around three quarters are singletons. Sequenced sample: PBMCs. The source of these receptors is a young man in good health and CMV-seropositive. Both conserved end residues are part of each CDR3. D genes are given only for firm matches.

>TRBJ1-2|.|TRBV4-1
CASSQDPGFNYGYTF
>TRBJ1-4|TRBD1|TRBV5-1
CASSPGTGDEKLFF
>TRBJ2-5|.|TRBV6-5
CASRREGGETQYF
>TRBJ1-2|.|TRBV5-4
CASSSSLGAGRMEGYTF
>TRBJ1-4|TRBD1|TRBV7-9
CASSPGGRNEKLFF
>TRBJ2-1|TRBD2|TRBV4-2
CASSQGTGGGYNEQFF
>TRBJ1-6|TRBD1|TRBV6-1
CASSFRQGANSPLHF
>TRBJ2-5|.|TRBV9
CASSPTRWHETQYF
>TRBJ2-7|.|TRBV11-2
CASSLEGTRSYEQYF
>TRBJ1-1|TRBD1|TRBV4-2
CATTTAGGLNTEAFF
>TRBJ2-1|.|TRBV9
CASSGSYNEQFF
>TRBJ2-5|TRBD2|TRBV7-9
CASSLGTSGETQYF
>TRBJ2-5|.|TRBV2
CASTLGGLAVQETQYF
>TRBJ2-1|.|TRBV18
CASSPTQGYNEQFF
>TRBJ1-4|.|TRBV5-1
CASSLGESPIGKLFF
>TRBJ2-7|.|TRBV9
CASSGAGYEQYF
>TRBJ2-3|.|TRBV19
CASSSRDTSTDTQYF
>TRBJ1-2|.|TRBV18
CASSRRDIPGGYTF
>TRBJ1-1|.|TRBV7-3
CASSSLQVYTEAFF
>TRBJ1-2|TRBD1|TRBV20-1
CSAADRDGYTF
>TRBJ2-2|TRBD1|TRBV7-2
CASSPGTGLSGELFF
>TRBJ2-1|.|TRBV19
CASNVGARGEQFF
>TRBJ1-5|.|TRBV9
CASSSNPGSDQPQHF